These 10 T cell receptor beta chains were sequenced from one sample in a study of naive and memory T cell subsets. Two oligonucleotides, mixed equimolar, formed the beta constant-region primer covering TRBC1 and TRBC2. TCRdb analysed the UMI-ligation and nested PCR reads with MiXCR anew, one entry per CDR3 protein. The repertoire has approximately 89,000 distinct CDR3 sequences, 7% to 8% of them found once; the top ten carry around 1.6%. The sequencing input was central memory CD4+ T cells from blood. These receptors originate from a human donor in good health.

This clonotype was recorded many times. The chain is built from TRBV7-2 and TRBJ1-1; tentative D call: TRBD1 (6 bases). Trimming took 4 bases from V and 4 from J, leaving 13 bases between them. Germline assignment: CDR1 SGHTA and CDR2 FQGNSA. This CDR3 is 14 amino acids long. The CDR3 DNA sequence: TGTGCCAGCAGCTCTGACAGGTCGCTCACTGAAGCTTTCTTT. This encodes CASSSDRSLTEAFF.

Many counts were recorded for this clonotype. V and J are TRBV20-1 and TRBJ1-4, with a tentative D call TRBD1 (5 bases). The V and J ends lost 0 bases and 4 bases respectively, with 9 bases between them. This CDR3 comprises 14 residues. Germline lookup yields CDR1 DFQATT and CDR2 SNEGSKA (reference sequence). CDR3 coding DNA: TGCAGTGCTAGAGAGAGGAGGGGTAATGAAAAACTGTTTTTT. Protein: CSARERRGNEKLFF.

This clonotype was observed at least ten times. The CDR3 nucleotides are TGTGCCAGCGGGGGACAGGGGCATAGCAATCAGCCCCAGCATTTT. Translated: CASGGQGHSNQPQHF. The rearrangement uses TRBV2 and TRBJ1-5, with TRBD1 matching 10 bases. With V trimmed by 8 bases and J by 0 bases, 4 bases remained unmatched. The CDR3 spans 15 residues. The V gene's germline CDR1 is SNHLY and CDR2 FYNNEI.

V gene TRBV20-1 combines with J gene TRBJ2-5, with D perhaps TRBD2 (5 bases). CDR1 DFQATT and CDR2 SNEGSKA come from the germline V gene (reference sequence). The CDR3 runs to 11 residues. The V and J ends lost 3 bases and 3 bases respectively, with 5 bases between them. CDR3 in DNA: TGCAGTGCTAGTAGCGAAGAGACCCAGTACTTC. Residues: CSASSEETQYF.

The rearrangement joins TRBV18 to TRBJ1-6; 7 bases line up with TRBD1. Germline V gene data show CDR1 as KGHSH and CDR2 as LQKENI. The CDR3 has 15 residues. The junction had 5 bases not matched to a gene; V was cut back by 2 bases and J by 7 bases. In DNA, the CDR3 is TGTGCCAGCTCACCATCGACAGGGTCGAATTCACCCCTCCACTTT. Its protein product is CASSPSTGSNSPLHF.

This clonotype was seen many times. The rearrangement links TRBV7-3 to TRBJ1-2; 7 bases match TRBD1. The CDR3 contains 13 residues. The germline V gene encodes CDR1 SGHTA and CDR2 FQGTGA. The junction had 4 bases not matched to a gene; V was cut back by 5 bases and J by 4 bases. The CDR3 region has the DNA TGTGCCAGCAGCCAGACAGGGACCTATGGCTACACCTTC. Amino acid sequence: CASSQTGTYGYTF.

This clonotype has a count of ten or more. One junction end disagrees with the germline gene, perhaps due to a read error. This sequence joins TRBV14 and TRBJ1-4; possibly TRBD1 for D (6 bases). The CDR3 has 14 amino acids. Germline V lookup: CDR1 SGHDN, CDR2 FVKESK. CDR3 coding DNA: TGTGCCAGCAGTCAAGGGGGAGTTGATGAAAAACTGTTTTTT. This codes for CASSQGGVDEKLFF.

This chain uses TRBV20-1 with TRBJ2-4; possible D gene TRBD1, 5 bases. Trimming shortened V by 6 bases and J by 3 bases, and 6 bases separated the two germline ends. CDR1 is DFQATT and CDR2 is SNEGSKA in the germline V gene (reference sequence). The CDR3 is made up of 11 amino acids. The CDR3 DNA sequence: TGCAGTGCCCAGGGCAAAAACATTCAGTACTTC. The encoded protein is CSAQGKNIQYF.

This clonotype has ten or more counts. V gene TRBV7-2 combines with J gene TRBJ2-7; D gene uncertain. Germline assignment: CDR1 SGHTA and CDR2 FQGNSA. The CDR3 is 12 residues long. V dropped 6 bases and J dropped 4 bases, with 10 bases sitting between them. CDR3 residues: CASREPGYEQYF. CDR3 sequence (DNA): TGTGCCAGCAGAGAGCCCGGGTACGAGCAGTACTTC.

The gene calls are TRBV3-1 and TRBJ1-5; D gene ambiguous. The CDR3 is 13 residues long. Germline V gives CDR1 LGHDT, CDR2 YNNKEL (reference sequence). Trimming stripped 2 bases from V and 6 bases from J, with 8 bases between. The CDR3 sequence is CASSQTGRQPQHF. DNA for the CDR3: TGTGCCAGCAGCCAAACTGGCCGTCAGCCCCAGCATTTT.